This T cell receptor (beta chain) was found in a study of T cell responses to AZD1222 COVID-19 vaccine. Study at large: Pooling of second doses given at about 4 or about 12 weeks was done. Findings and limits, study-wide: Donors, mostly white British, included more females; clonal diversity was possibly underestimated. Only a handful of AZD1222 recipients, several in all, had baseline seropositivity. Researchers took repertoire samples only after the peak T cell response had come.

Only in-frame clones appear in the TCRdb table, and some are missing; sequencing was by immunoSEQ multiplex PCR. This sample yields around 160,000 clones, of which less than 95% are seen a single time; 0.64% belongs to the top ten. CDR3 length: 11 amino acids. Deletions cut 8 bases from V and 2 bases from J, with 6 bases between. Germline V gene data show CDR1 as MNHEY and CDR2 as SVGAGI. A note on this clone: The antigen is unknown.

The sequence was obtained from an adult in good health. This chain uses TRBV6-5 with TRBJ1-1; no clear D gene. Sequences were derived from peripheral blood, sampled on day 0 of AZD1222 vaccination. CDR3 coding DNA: TGTGCCAGCCTAGAAAACACTGAAGCTTTCTTT. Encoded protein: CASLENTEAFF.